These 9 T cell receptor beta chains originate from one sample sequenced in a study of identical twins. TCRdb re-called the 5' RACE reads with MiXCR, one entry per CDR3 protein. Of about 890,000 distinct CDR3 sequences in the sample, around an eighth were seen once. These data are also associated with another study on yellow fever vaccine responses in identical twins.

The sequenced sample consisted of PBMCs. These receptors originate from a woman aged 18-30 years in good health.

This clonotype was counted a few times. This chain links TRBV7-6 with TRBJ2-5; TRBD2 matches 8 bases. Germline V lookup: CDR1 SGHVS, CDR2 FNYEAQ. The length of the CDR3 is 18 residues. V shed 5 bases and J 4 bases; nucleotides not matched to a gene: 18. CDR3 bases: TGTGCCAGCAGCCACCAGTCCGGGCGTAGACTAGCGCCAGAGACCCAGTACTTC. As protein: CASSHQSGRRLAPETQYF.

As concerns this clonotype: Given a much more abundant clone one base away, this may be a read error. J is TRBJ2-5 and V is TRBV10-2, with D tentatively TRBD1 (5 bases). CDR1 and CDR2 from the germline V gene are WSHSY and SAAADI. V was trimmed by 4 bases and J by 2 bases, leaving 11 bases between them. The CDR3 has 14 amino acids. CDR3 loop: CASSVAGHQETQYF. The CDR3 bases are TGCGCCAGCAGTGTGGCAGGGCATCAAGAGACCCAGTACTTC.

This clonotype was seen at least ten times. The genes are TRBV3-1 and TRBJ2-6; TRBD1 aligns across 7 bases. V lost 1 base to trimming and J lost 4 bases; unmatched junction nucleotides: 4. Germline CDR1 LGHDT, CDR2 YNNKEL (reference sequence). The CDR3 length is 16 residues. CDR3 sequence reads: CASSQGTGIGANVLTF. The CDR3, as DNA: TGTGCCAGCAGCCAAGGGACAGGCATAGGGGCCAACGTCCTGACTTTC.

The CDR3 bases are TGTGCCATCAGTGAGCAGGGGGCAACCTACGAGCAGTACTTC. It codes for CAISEQGATYEQYF. The chain recombines TRBV10-3 with TRBJ2-7; TRBD1 matches at 8 bases. Per the germline V gene, CDR1 is ENHRY and CDR2 is SYGVKD. CDR3 length equals 14 residues. Losses at the gene ends were 2 bases for V and 2 bases for J; bases not matched to a gene: 2.

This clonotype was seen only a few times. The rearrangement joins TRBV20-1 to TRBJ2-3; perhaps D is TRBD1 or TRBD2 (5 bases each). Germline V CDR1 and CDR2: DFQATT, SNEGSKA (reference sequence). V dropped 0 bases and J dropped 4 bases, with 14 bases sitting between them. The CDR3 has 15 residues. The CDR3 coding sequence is TGCAGTGCTAGAGACCTTGGGGGAGTCGCAGATACGCAGTATTTT. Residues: CSARDLGGVADTQYF.

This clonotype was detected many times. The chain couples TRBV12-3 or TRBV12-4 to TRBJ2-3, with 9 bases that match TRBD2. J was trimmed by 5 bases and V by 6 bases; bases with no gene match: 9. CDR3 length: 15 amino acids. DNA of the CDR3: TGTGCCAGCAGATCTAGCGGGGCCCGGGTAGATACGCAGTATTTT. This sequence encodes CASRSSGARVDTQYF.

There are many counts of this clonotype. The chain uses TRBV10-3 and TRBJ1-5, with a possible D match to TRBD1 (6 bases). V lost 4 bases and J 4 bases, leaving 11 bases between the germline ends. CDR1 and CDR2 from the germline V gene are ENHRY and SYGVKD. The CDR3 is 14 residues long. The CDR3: CAISVRGTNQPQHF. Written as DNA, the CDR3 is TGTGCCATCAGTGTAAGGGGGACTAATCAGCCCCAGCATTTT.

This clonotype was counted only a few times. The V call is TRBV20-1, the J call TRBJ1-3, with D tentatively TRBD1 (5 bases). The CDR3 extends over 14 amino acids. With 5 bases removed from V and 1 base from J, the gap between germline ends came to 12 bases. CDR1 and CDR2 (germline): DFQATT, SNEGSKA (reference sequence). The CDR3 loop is CSAPRAGSGNTIYF. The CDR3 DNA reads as TGCAGTGCTCCTCGGGCAGGGTCTGGAAACACCATATATTTT.

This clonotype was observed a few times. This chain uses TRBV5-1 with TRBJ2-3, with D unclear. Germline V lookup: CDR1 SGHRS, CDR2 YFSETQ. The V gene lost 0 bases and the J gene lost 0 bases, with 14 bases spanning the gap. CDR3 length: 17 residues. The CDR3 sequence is CASSLGSGPTSTDTQYF. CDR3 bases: TGCGCCAGCAGCTTGGGTTCAGGACCTACTAGCACAGATACGCAGTATTTT.